One T cell receptor (beta chain) is described in this entry. The data are from a study of blood T cell repertoires in COVID-19. The germline gives CDR1 SNHLY, CDR2 FYNNEI. V lost 2 bases, J lost 4 bases, and 12 bases lay in between. This CDR3 is built from 15 residues. Original data processing: Reference gene primer amplification gave estimated nucleated cell counts. The repertoire was sequenced with immunoSEQ multiplex PCR; TCRdb's copy has only in-frame clones and lacks some. The DNA was the basis for D and trimming; V, J and clone size are from that table. This sample carries fewer than 300,000 clones, around four fifths of them seen once, and the ten largest clones take approximately 2.6%.

V and J are TRBV2 and TRBJ1-5; unclear D gene. This clonotype was sampled from a woman aged 70 to 79 with active or convalescent COVID-19. The sample comprised peripheral blood. The CDR3 here is CASSEPLAGNQPQHF. CDR3 DNA sequence: TGTGCCAGCAGTGAACCCCTAGCGGGGAATCAGCCCCAGCATTTT.